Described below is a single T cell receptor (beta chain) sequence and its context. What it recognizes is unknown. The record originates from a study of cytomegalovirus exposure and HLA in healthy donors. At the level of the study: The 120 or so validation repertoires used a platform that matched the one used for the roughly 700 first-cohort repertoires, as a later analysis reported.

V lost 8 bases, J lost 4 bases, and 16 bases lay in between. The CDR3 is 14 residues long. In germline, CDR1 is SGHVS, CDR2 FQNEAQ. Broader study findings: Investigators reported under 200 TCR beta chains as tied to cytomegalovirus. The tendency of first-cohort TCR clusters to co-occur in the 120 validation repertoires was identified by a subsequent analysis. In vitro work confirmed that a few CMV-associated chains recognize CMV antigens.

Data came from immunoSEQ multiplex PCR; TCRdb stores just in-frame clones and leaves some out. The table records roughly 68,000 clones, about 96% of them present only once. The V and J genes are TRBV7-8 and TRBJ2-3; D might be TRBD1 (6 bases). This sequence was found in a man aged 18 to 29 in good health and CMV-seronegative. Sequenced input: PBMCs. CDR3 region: CASGRIGQSDTQYF. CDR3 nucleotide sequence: TGTGCCAGCGGTCGTATCGGACAGTCAGATACGCAGTATTTT.